This T cell receptor (beta chain) was recorded in a study of tumor and adjacent non-tumor tissue in lung cancer (dated by TCRdb to 2016 to 2019). Describing the broader study: By cancer type, the cohort comprised 12 adenocarcinoma patients, a couple of squamous cell carcinoma patients and 1 small cell lung cancer patient. Ages among the roughly 15 patients ranged from roughly 31 to 85 years, there were roughly ten men and 5 women, and disease was at TNM stage I to III. TCRbeta CDR3 sequencing was performed on 25 to 30 paired specimens, with one tumor sample and one normal lung sample collected per patient. Using bulk TCRbeta repertoires from over 14 lung cancer patients, the study set lung tumor tissue side by side with matched distant non-tumor lung tissue. In total, sequencing yielded 125,075,908 productive TCRbeta reads, which works out to an average of roughly 4.2 million reads per sample.

RNA was isolated from bulk, unsorted tissue, and RNA quality was assessed with a NanoDrop ND-1000 and an Agilent 2100. Newly diagnosed lung cancer patients without prior chemotherapy who had been admitted for thoracic surgery in China between August and November 2014 were enrolled as donors. Patients with previous radiotherapy or chemotherapy, or with another concurrent cancer, were excluded from the study. Surgical tissue pieces of roughly 1-2 cm3 were preserved in RNAlater solution and stored at -80 °C until use. CDR1 and CDR2 are drawn from the germline V gene (reference sequence): DFQATT, SNEGSKA. Including the terminal cysteine and phenylalanine, the CDR3 comprises 12 residues. Only the CDR3 portion is preserved as DNA: 36 bases, with reading frame beginning at the first base. The V end loses 2 bases and the J end loses 4 bases, and a stretch of 5 bases separates them. Summary of the overall study and its limitations: TCR diversity was significantly higher in younger patients, and greater tumor TCR diversity was associated with shorter overall survival and shorter disease-free survival. TCR diversity (inverse Simpson) was significantly higher in tumor than in normal lung tissue (roughly 430 vs 170, P = 0.0075, Mann-Whitney U test). Because peripheral blood was not sequenced, blood TCRbeta repertoires in the lung cancer patients of the study were not examined. Neither the sequencing platform nor unique molecular identifiers are mentioned in the methods. With only about 14 patients in the cohort, the authors noted that larger samples and more detailed clinical data are needed. The top 100 clones accounted for a significantly larger cumulative portion of the repertoire in normal lung than in tumor tissue.

As concerns this clonotype: The clone's antigen remains unknown. Per-base qualities were not stored, and no clone one base away is much larger.

The library was made by multiplex PCR. Sequencing instrument: Illumina HiSeq 2500. TCRbeta libraries were constructed through three rounds of nested PCR with primers (Table S4) according to protocols modified from ARM-PCR. Before sequencing, PCR products of 200-500 bp were cut from the gel and purified using the QIAquick gel extraction kit. As for how the authors treated the data: Trimmomatic was used to clean the reads, FLASH merged the cleaned reads into complete CDR3 sequences, and MiTCR assigned the sequences to V(D)J germline segments. Clonal diversity was computed as the inverse Simpson's index with VDJtools. In-frame sequences without a premature stop codon were defined as productive reads. TCRdb took the public reads, trimmed them with fastp at Q25, ran MiXCR for clone calling and kept in-frame beta chains. Rows are combined by CDR3 protein, so each entry shows the most common genes and DNA. These V and J calls derive from TCRdb rather than the authors' analysis. The sample data list roughly 65,000 distinct CDR3 sequences, and around 60% of these were observed just once. The ten most abundant clones make up roughly a fifth of the sample.

This receptor chain uses TRBV20-1 and TRBJ2-2, with the identity of the D gene unclear. The sequencing sample was made of lung tumor tissue. The clonotype originates from a man aged 50 to 60 with non-small cell lung cancer. The DNA sequence follows: TGCAGTGCTAGAAGATCCACCGGGGAGCTGTTTTTT. This codes for CSARRSTGELFF.